The 28 T cell receptor beta chains listed next were all sequenced from one sample in a study of blood T cells in healthy people across ages. Combining a sample-barcoded 5' primer with a J-beta primer mix, a second PCR ran for 7 to 11 cycles. Using its own MiXCR run on the 5' RACE reads, TCRdb lists one record per CDR3 protein. The table has about 1.4 million distinct CDR3 sequences, 55% to 75% seen once. Sample: blood. These receptors originate from a young man in good health.

The J gene is TRBJ1-4, the V gene TRBV28; the D gene is possibly TRBD1 (6 bases). There are 14 residues in the CDR3. Germline values: CDR1 MDHEN, CDR2 SYDVKM. Trimming removed 4 bases at V and 8 bases at J, with 14 bases between. DNA of the CDR3: TGTGCCAGCAGTTCCGGGACACTGAAGGAAAAACTGTTTTTT. This sequence encodes CASSSGTLKEKLFF.

V usage is TRBV7-9 and J usage is TRBJ2-7; 7 nucleotides align to TRBD1. Germline CDR1 reads SEHNR; CDR2 reads FQNEAQ (reference sequence). The CDR3 totals 15 residues. The V gene end was trimmed by 4 bases and the J gene end by 3 bases; junction bases not matched to a gene: 9. CDR3 loop: CASSSMRQGVYEQYF. The CDR3 nucleotides read TGTGCCAGCAGCTCAATGCGGCAGGGGGTCTACGAGCAGTACTTC.

The chain employs TRBV6-5 and TRBJ2-6; D remains unclear. Germline V gene data show CDR1 as MNHEY and CDR2 as SVGAGI. With 4 bases removed from V and 0 bases from J, the gap between germline ends came to 10 bases. The length of the CDR3 is 16 residues. CDR3 in amino acids: CASSSQINSGANVLTF. The CDR3 nucleotides read TGTGCCAGCAGTTCGCAGATTAACTCTGGGGCCAACGTCCTGACTTTC.

The chain uses TRBV4-2 and TRBJ2-7; possible D gene TRBD1, 5 bases. Trimming shortened V by 4 bases and J by 0 bases, and 13 bases separated the two germline ends. CDR3 length: 15 amino acids. Germline lookup yields CDR1 LGHNA and CDR2 YNFKEQ. CDR3 sequence (DNA): TGTGCCAGCAGCCGCCTCCTAGGGGCCTCCTACGAGCAGTACTTC. It specifies CASSRLLGASYEQYF.

The chain carries TRBV5-4 and TRBJ2-3; the D is unclear. Trimming left V 3 bases short and J 3 bases short, with 14 bases between. Germline V lookup: CDR1 SGHNT, CDR2 YYREEE (reference sequence). CDR3 length: 15 residues. CDR3 bases: TGTGCCAGCAGCTCCATAACCCAAGGGACAGATACGCAGTATTTT. Its translation is CASSSITQGTDTQYF. Together with reference TRBV5-4 and TRBJ2-3, the CDR3 gives the full variable domain: ETGVTQSPTHLIKTRGQQVTLRCSSQSGHNTVSWYQQALGQGPQFIFQYYREEENGRGNFPPRFSGLQFPNYSSELNVNALELDDSALYLCASSSITQGTDTQYFGPGTRLTVL.

This sequence joins TRBV2 and TRBJ1-5, with 7 bases aligning to TRBD1. The V gene end was trimmed by 6 bases and the J gene end by 7 bases; junction bases not matched to a gene: 12. CDR3 length equals 15 residues. From germline, CDR1 is SNHLY and CDR2 FYNNEI. CDR3 sequence reads: CASRRAGGSGQPQHF. The CDR3 coding sequence is TGTGCCAGCAGGAGGGCAGGGGGAAGTGGACAGCCCCAGCATTTT.

The CDR3 here is CASSLGQGAGGEQYF. Written as DNA, the CDR3 is TGTGCCAGCTCACTTGGACAGGGCGCCGGAGGGGAGCAGTACTTC. The chain is built from TRBV18 and TRBJ2-5, with TRBD1 matching over 8 bases. The CDR3 has 15 residues. Germline V gene lookup returns CDR1 KGHSH and CDR2 LQKENI. With 4 bases clipped from V and 11 bases from J, the junction kept 15 bases outside the gene matches. Together with reference TRBV18 and TRBJ2-5, the CDR3 gives the full variable domain: NAGVMQNPRHLVRRRGQEARLRCSPMKGHSHVYWYRQLPEEGLKFMVYLQKENIIDESGMPKERFSAEFPKEGPSILRIQQVVRGDSAAYFCASSLGQGAGGEQYFGPGTRLLVL.

J is TRBJ2-1 and V is TRBV20-1; 9 bases fit TRBD2. The CDR3 extends over 15 amino acids. V shed 6 bases, J shed 7 bases, and the junction held 13 bases outside the gene matches. CDR1 and CDR2 (germline): DFQATT, SNEGSKA (reference sequence). This CDR3 reads CSAPAGGDFGNEQFF. CDR3 in DNA: TGCAGTGCGCCAGCGGGAGGTGACTTCGGGAATGAGCAGTTCTTC.

In its sample, this clonotype was seen a few times. The chain has TRBV2 and TRBJ1-1; D not certain. V was shortened by 3 bases and J by 0 bases, with 5 bases between the two germline ends. CDR1 is SNHLY and CDR2 is FYNNEI in the germline V gene. The CDR3 contains 13 residues. The CDR3 coding sequence is TGTGCCAGCAGTGACAACTTGAACACTGAAGCTTTCTTT. Amino acid sequence: CASSDNLNTEAFF.

J is TRBJ2-6 and V is TRBV9; a possible D gene is TRBD1 (5 bases). Looked up from germline, CDR1 is SGDLS and CDR2 is YYNGEE. The CDR3 extends over 16 amino acids. Trimming left V 7 bases short and J 0 bases short, with 14 bases between. For the CDR3, the DNA is TGTGCCAGCTCTACTGTCAGGGACTCTGGGGCCAACGTCCTGACTTTC. Its translation is CASSTVRDSGANVLTF. Using reference TRBV9 and TRBJ2-6 for the parts outside the CDR3, the full variable domain is DSGVTQTPKHLITATGQRVTLRCSPRSGDLSVYWYQQSLDQGLQFLIQYYNGEERAKGNILERFSAQQFPDLHSELNLSSLELGDSALYFCASSTVRDSGANVLTFGAGSRLTVL.

The rearrangement uses TRBV20-1 and TRBJ1-2; a possible D gene is TRBD1 (5 bases). The V gene's germline CDR1 is DFQATT and CDR2 SNEGSKA (reference sequence). Trimming pared 0 bases from V and 4 bases from J, leaving 15 bases between. The CDR3 has 15 amino acids. DNA for the CDR3: TGCAGTGCTAGAGATGAGCAGGGAGGGAGCTATGGCTACACCTTC. Amino acids: CSARDEQGGSYGYTF.

This clonotype was observed a few times. The gene calls are TRBV28 and TRBJ2-1; D is undetermined. Trimming removed 1 base from V and 9 bases from J, with 7 bases in between. Germline values: CDR1 MDHEN, CDR2 SYDVKM. There are 12 residues in the CDR3. DNA for the CDR3: TGTGCCAGCAGTTTATTGGCCGCTGAGCAGTTCTTC. Its protein is CASSLLAAEQFF.

This clonotype was seen only a few times. The V gene is TRBV4-3, the J gene TRBJ1-2; maybe TRBD1 (5 bases). CDR1 and CDR2 from the germline V gene are LGHNA and YSLEER. V lost 2 bases, J lost 4 bases, and 11 bases lay in between. The CDR3 is 14 residues long. DNA for the CDR3: TGCGCCAGCAGCCAACGGCCAAGGGGCTATGGCTACACCTTC. Translated: CASSQRPRGYGYTF.

This clonotype has just one count. This chain joins TRBV4-1 and TRBJ1-2; 9 positions agree with TRBD1. V was clipped by 3 bases and J by 7 bases; unmatched bases: 6. Germline V gene sequence: CDR1 MGHRA, CDR2 YSYEKL. This CDR3 region has 14 residues. CDR3: CASSHITGGGGYTF. Here the CDR3 DNA reads TGCGCCAGCAGCCATATAACAGGGGGCGGTGGCTACACCTTC.

Only a few counts were recorded for this clonotype. The chain has TRBV20-1 and TRBJ2-3, with no clear D. The CDR3 covers 11 residues. Deletions cut 2 bases from V and 6 bases from J, with 6 bases between. From germline, CDR1 is DFQATT and CDR2 SNEGSKA (reference sequence). The DNA of the CDR3 is TGCAGTGCTAGACCGGAGGATACGCAGTATTTT. Protein product: CSARPEDTQYF.

In this sample, this clonotype turned up a few times. The rearrangement uses TRBV5-6 and TRBJ2-1, with D perhaps being TRBD1 or TRBD2 (5 bases each). V shed 7 bases and J shed 7 bases, with 12 bases lying between them. The CDR3 has 12 amino acids. Germline V lookup: CDR1 SGHDT, CDR2 YYEEEE. The chain's CDR3 is CASAWGSNEQFF. In DNA, the CDR3 is TGTGCCAGCGCTTGGGGGAGTAATGAGCAGTTCTTC.

The chain couples TRBV6-6 to TRBJ2-1, with D perhaps assigned TRBD1 or TRBD2 (5 bases each). The germline V and J ends were trimmed by 7 bases and 10 bases, with 20 bases remaining between them. This CDR3 is 14 amino acids long. Germline assignment: CDR1 MNHNY and CDR2 SVGAGI (reference sequence). The CDR3 region has the DNA TGTGCCAGCACCGGGACGGTGGGGTATAGCGAGCAGTTCTTC. Encoded protein: CASTGTVGYSEQFF.

This clonotype was seen only a few times. The chain couples TRBV4-1 to TRBJ2-1; tentative D call: TRBD2 (6 bases). Trimming stripped 0 bases from V and 7 bases from J, with 19 bases between. This CDR3 has 17 residues. Per germline, CDR1 MGHRA and CDR2 YSYEKL. This chain's CDR3 is CASSQDEGSRRGNEQFF. The CDR3 DNA reads TGCGCCAGCAGCCAAGATGAGGGTAGTAGACGGGGGAATGAGCAGTTCTTC.

The CDR3 sequence: CASSLQPRTGGEAFF. In DNA form, the CDR3 reads TGTGCCAGCAGCCTACAACCAAGGACCGGCGGAGAAGCTTTCTTT. The chain links TRBV9 to TRBJ1-1; D is unclear. V lost 4 bases and J 8 bases, leaving 21 bases between the germline ends. The CDR3 contains 15 residues. Germline V gene sequence: CDR1 SGDLS, CDR2 YYNGEE.

This sequence joins TRBV29-1 and TRBJ2-7; 8 bases fit TRBD2. The CDR3 sequence is 14 residues long. Trimming at V came to 7 bases and at J to 2 bases, leaving 10 bases not matched to a gene. CDR1 and CDR2 (germline): SQVTM, ANQGSEA. CDR3 DNA sequence: TGCAGCGCCCCGGGGGGGACGTTTACCTACGAGCAGTACTTC. It translates to CSAPGGTFTYEQYF.

The rearrangement joins TRBV29-1 to TRBJ1-1; D gene unclear. V lost 6 bases, J lost 7 bases, and 9 bases lay in between. Looked up from germline, CDR1 is SQVTM and CDR2 is ANQGSEA. The CDR3 contains 10 residues. The chain's CDR3 is CSVGIREAFF. CDR3 nucleotide sequence: TGCAGCGTCGGGATACGTGAAGCTTTCTTT.

The V call is TRBV5-1, the J call TRBJ1-1, with D hard to call. The CDR3 covers 15 residues. Germline V CDR1 and CDR2: SGHRS, YFSETQ. Trimming shortened V by 1 base and J by 1 base, and 11 bases separated the two germline ends. The CDR3 is CASSLYGRKNTEAFF. The CDR3 nucleotides read TGCGCCAGCAGCTTGTATGGACGCAAGAACACTGAAGCTTTCTTT.

This chain connects TRBV20-1 to TRBJ1-6, with D possibly being TRBD1 (5 bases). The germline CDR1 and CDR2 sequences are DFQATT and SNEGSKA (reference sequence). The CDR3 has 15 residues. Trimming took off 7 bases at V and 2 bases at J, with 15 bases between the two ends. CDR3 in amino acids: CSGKGPGPYNSPLHF. DNA for the CDR3: TGCAGTGGAAAGGGGCCCGGGCCCTATAATTCACCCCTCCACTTT.

The V call is TRBV5-4, the J call TRBJ1-2; tentative D call: TRBD1 (6 bases). The length of the CDR3 is 15 residues. Per germline, CDR1 SGHNT and CDR2 YYREEE (reference sequence). V lost 4 bases and J lost 2, with 15 bases in between. CDR3 region: CASSAKQGRNYGYTF. The CDR3, as DNA: TGTGCCAGCAGCGCGAAACAGGGAAGAAACTATGGCTACACCTTC.

V gene TRBV4-1 combines with J gene TRBJ1-5; D is undetermined. The V end lost 1 base, the J end lost 0 bases, and 16 bases lay between the germline ends. The CDR3 spans 18 residues. Germline V gene lookup returns CDR1 MGHRA and CDR2 YSYEKL. This CDR3 is CASSQVPIQVYSNQPQHF. CDR3 nucleotides: TGCGCCAGCAGCCAAGTTCCCATCCAAGTTTATAGCAATCAGCCCCAGCATTTT.

The J gene is TRBJ2-1, the V gene TRBV6-2 or TRBV6-3, with 7 bases matching TRBD1. This CDR3 spans 15 amino acids. Germline V gene data show CDR1 as MNHEY and CDR2 as SVGEGT. The V gene end was trimmed by 0 bases and the J gene end by 9 bases; junction bases not matched to a gene: 8. The CDR3 DNA reads as TGTGCCAGCAGTTACTCGGACAGGAGGAGAGGTGAGCAGTTCTTC. Translating it yields CASSYSDRRRGEQFF.

The chain joins TRBV15 to TRBJ2-1, with D perhaps being TRBD1 or TRBD2 (6 bases each). From germline, CDR1 is LNHNV and CDR2 YYDKDF (reference sequence). This CDR3 is built from 15 residues. V was trimmed by 1 base and J by 8 bases, leaving 15 bases between them. The CDR3: CATSRGLVRGDEQFF. Written as DNA, the CDR3 is TGTGCCACCAGCAGAGGTCTAGTGAGGGGGGATGAGCAGTTCTTC.

The V call is TRBV3-1, the J call TRBJ2-5; the D call may be TRBD1 or TRBD2 (6 bases each). Germline lookup yields CDR1 LGHDT and CDR2 YNNKEL (reference sequence). This CDR3 region has 16 residues. V lost 0 bases and J 5 bases, leaving 16 bases between the germline ends. CDR3 amino acids: CASSQDLGGRHETQYF. As DNA, the CDR3 is TGTGCCAGCAGCCAAGATCTCGGGGGCCGCCATGAGACCCAGTACTTC.